These 17 T cell receptor beta chains were all obtained from the same sample, sequenced in a study of T cells in Graves' hyperthyroidism and ophthalmopathy. There were TCR beta CDR3 regions amplified from RNA transcripts. TCR CDR3 underwent first-round RT-PCR with the HTBI primer set. TCRdb ran MiXCR on the multiplex PCR reads and lists one entry per CDR3 protein. The sample lists some 92,000 distinct CDR3 sequences, approximately 39% seen once, with about a tenth in the top ten. The sample taken for sequencing was peripheral blood or thyroid tissue (not recorded which). The receptors come from a woman in her 30s with Graves' hyperthyroidism.

V usage is TRBV28 and J usage is TRBJ2-5; 7 bases align to TRBD2. The CDR3 is made up of 16 amino acids. J lost 5 bases, V lost 6 bases, and 15 bases had no gene match. Germline V CDR1 and CDR2: MDHEN, SYDVKM. The CDR3 sequence: CASSAGRRRFGETQYF. CDR3 in DNA: TGTGCCAGCAGCGCCGGGAGGAGGAGGTTTGGGGAGACCCAGTACTTC.

CDR3 nucleotides: TGTGCCAGCAGCCATGTGACAGGGGGCACTGAAGCTTTCTTT. It specifies CASSHVTGGTEAFF. The chain uses TRBV4-2 and TRBJ1-1, with 9 positions matching TRBD1. Losses at the gene ends were 3 bases for V and 4 bases for J; bases not matched to a gene: 3. The germline V gene has CDR1 LGHNA and CDR2 YNFKEQ. This CDR3 contains 14 residues.

This clonotype was detected ten times or more. The V gene is TRBV6-5, the J gene TRBJ1-3; D unresolved. This CDR3 spans 15 amino acids. The germline V gene has CDR1 MNHEY and CDR2 SVGAGI. Between the trimmed V and J ends, which lost 6 bases and 6 bases, there was a span of 18 bases. The CDR3 sequence is CASRSGGLRPNTIYF. The CDR3 DNA sequence: TGTGCCAGCAGATCGGGCGGACTGAGACCAAACACCATATATTTT.

The chain employs TRBV4-3 and TRBJ2-7; a weak D match, TRBD2 (5 bases). This CDR3 region has 13 residues. Deletions cut 4 bases from V and 6 bases from J, with 13 bases between. Germline V gives CDR1 LGHNA, CDR2 YSLEER. The CDR3 DNA reads TGCGCCAGCAGCCCGCCACCGGCGGGCGAGCAGTACTTC. Protein sequence: CASSPPPAGEQYF.

This clonotype was counted many times. V usage is TRBV19 and J usage is TRBJ2-3, with 9 bases lining up with TRBD2. Germline CDR1 reads LNHDA; CDR2 reads SQIVND (reference sequence). CDR3 size: 15 residues. The ends lost 6 bases at V and 3 bases at J; junction bases unmatched: 7. The CDR3 DNA follows: TGTGCCAGTAGGGCCATAGCGGGAGCTACAGATACGCAGTATTTT. It translates to CASRAIAGATDTQYF.

This clonotype was seen at least ten times. The rearrangement uses TRBV12-3 or TRBV12-4 and TRBJ1-5, with D perhaps matching TRBD1 (6 bases). The ends were cut back, 10 bases at V and 2 bases at J, with 15 bases in the middle. This CDR3 region has 14 residues. The CDR3 sequence: CATQSGVGNQPQHF. The DNA of the CDR3 is TGTGCCACCCAATCAGGGGTGGGCAATCAGCCCCAGCATTTT.

This clonotype occurred many times. V is TRBV5-6 and J is TRBJ2-5; 9 bases map to TRBD2. The germline gives CDR1 SGHDT, CDR2 YYEEEE. V was clipped by 4 bases and J by 5 bases; unmatched bases: 9. This CDR3 has 15 residues. CDR3 bases: TGTGCCAGCAGCCTACTTAGCGGGAGCGGGGAGACCCAGTACTTC. It is translated as CASSLLSGSGETQYF.

This chain joins TRBV7-9 and TRBJ2-7; weak D call: TRBD2 (6 bases). Trimming pared 4 bases from V and 0 bases from J, leaving 13 bases between. CDR1 SEHNR and CDR2 FQNEAQ come from the germline V gene (reference sequence). CDR3 size: 15 residues. The CDR3 coding sequence is TGTGCCAGCAGCTCAGGGACTGCAATCTCCTACGAGCAGTACTTC. Amino acids: CASSSGTAISYEQYF.

This sequence joins TRBV28 and TRBJ2-7; 9 nucleotides align to TRBD2. This CDR3 region has 17 residues. The germline V gene has CDR1 MDHEN and CDR2 SYDVKM. Trimming removed 4 bases from V and 6 bases from J; junction bases left unmatched: 16. CDR3 DNA: TGTGCCAGCAGTTCCCTCCCCGGCCTAGCGGGGTCGGCCGAGCAGTACTTC. Translated: CASSSLPGLAGSAEQYF. Supplemented by reference TRBV28 and TRBJ2-7, the full variable domain reads DVKVTQSSRYLVKRTGEKVFLECVQDMDHENMFWYRQDPGLGLRLIYFSYDVKMKEKGDIPEGYSVSREKKERFSLILESASTNQTSMYLCASSSLPGLAGSAEQYFGPGTRLTVT.

The chain employs TRBV27 and TRBJ2-7, with 7 positions matching TRBD1. V dropped 4 bases and J dropped 4; count of bases not matched to a gene: 4. Germline-derived CDR1 and CDR2 are MNHEY and SMNVEV (reference sequence). This CDR3 comprises 13 residues. CDR3 loop: CASSWKGAYEQYF. The CDR3 coding sequence is TGTGCCAGCAGTTGGAAGGGGGCGTACGAGCAGTACTTC.

Ten or more counts support this clonotype. This chain joins TRBV12-3 or TRBV12-4 and TRBJ2-5, with 11 bases fitting TRBD1. The CDR3 length is 17 residues. Losses at the gene ends were 5 bases for V and 5 bases for J; bases not matched to a gene: 13. The CDR3: CASSAGTGGLQRETQYF. The CDR3 region has the DNA TGTGCCAGCAGTGCCGGGACAGGGGGTCTCCAACGGGAGACCCAGTACTTC.

The rearrangement uses TRBV20-1 and TRBJ2-7; either TRBD1 or TRBD2 may supply D (7 bases each). V dropped 6 bases and J dropped 6 bases, with 21 bases sitting between them. The CDR3 contains 14 residues. Germline CDR1 DFQATT, CDR2 SNEGSKA (reference sequence). This chain's CDR3 is CSARGGWRGGEQYF. The CDR3 DNA reads as TGCAGTGCCAGGGGGGGTTGGCGTGGCGGCGAGCAGTACTTC.

A note on this clonotype: A much bigger clone sits one base away, suggesting this may be a read error. The chain is built from TRBV6-6 and TRBJ2-2; TRBD1 aligns across 8 bases. V dropped 2 bases and J dropped 3; count of bases not matched to a gene: 8. CDR1 and CDR2 (germline): MNHNY, SVGAGI (reference sequence). The CDR3 spans 17 residues. The CDR3 DNA is TGTGCCAGCAGTTACGCCTTCAGGGGGCCCTACACCGGGGAGCTGTTTTTT. It is translated as CASSYAFRGPYTGELFF.

The sample holds one count of this clonotype. One end of the junction does not line up with germline, which may come from a read error. This rearrangement joins TRBV7-9 to TRBJ2-7; D is undetermined. This CDR3 has 13 residues. Germline V gene data show CDR1 as SEHNR and CDR2 as FQNEAQ (reference sequence). The CDR3 loop reads CSSCLVAPYEQYF. CDR3 DNA: TGTTCCAGCTGCTTAGTTGCCCCCTACGAGCAGTACTTC. Supplemented by reference TRBV7-9 and TRBJ2-7, the full variable domain reads DTGVSQNPRHKITKRGQNVTFRCDPISEHNRLYWYRQTLGQGPEFLTYFQNEAQLEKSRLLSDRFSAERPKGSFSTLEIQRTEQGDSAMYLCSSCLVAPYEQYFGPGTRLTVT.

This clonotype was counted ten times or more. V is TRBV6-1 and J is TRBJ1-1; 7 nucleotides match TRBD1. Germline CDR1 is MNHNS and CDR2 is SASEGT. The J segment lost 4 bases and the V segment lost 3 bases, leaving 2 bases of the junction unmatched. The length of the CDR3 is 13 residues. Written as DNA, the CDR3 is TGTGCCAGCAGTGACCACAGGGGCACTGAAGCTTTCTTT. It specifies CASSDHRGTEAFF.

Remarks on this clonotype: One end of the junction is discordant with germline, which a read error may explain. The chain combines TRBV20-1 with TRBJ1-4; no definite D call. CDR3 size: 12 residues. From germline, CDR1 is DFQATT and CDR2 SNEGSKA (reference sequence). CDR3 region: CSARTGNGKTVF. CDR3 nucleotide sequence: TGCAGTGCTAGAACTGGGAACGGAAAAACTGTTTTT.

V and J are TRBV7-2 and TRBJ2-1, with TRBD2 matching 13 bases. V trimming: 1 base; J trimming: 7 bases; junction bases outside the gene matches: 1. Germline CDR1 is SGHTA and CDR2 is FQGNSA. The CDR3 length is 15 residues. For the CDR3, the DNA is TGTGCCAGCAGCTTAGGGGGACTAGCGGGAAATGAGCAGTTCTTC. Translation: CASSLGGLAGNEQFF.